Listed below are T cell receptor beta chains from one sample, sequenced in a study of blood T cell repertoires in COVID-19. The protocol was immunoSEQ multiplex PCR, while the TCRdb copy is restricted to in-frame clones and leaves out a portion. Of 120,000 or so clones detected, approximately 71% appear once; the ten largest clones hold 7.9%. Material: peripheral blood. These receptors were taken from a human donor in a cohort sampled during active COVID-19. Both conserved end residues are part of each CDR3. The order of the fields is D gene, clone size, CDR3 length, V gene, J gene, CDR3 DNA, CDR3 protein. The D gene is left open where the match is weak. Clone size is stated in some rows and not others, as once, few, many or a class when expanded.

TRBD1,once,13,TRBV27,TRBJ1-5,TGTGCCAGCAGTTTATCTCAGGGGGCGCCCCAGCATTTT,CASSLSQGAPQHF
-,-,13,TRBV11-2,TRBJ2-1,TGTGCCACAGCACGGGGGGCAGGCAATGAGCAGTTCTTC,CATARGAGNEQFF
-,-,15,TRBV19,TRBJ1-1,TGTGCCAGTAGTCCGACGAGGGATCGAGTCGCTGAAGCTTTCTTT,CASSPTRDRVAEAFF
TRBD2,few,12,TRBV5-1,TRBJ2-1,TGCGCCAGCAGCTTGGTTGGGCGGGAGGGTTTCTTC,CASSLVGREGFF
TRBD1,once,14,TRBV6-5,TRBJ1-1,TGTGCCAGTAGACCGGAGACAGGGGCTACTGAAGCTTTCTTT,CASRPETGATEAFF
TRBD2,-,18,TRBV11-2,TRBJ2-1,TGTGCCAGCAGCGGGGGGGGGAGACTAGGTCTCCCGGGCGGTGAGCAGTTCTTC,CASSGGGRLGLPGGEQFF
TRBD1,few,12,TRBV15,TRBJ1-6,TGTGCCACGAGACAGGGGCAGGAGTCCCTCCACTTT,CATRQGQESLHF
-,-,15,TRBV19,TRBJ1-3,TGTGCCAGTAGTATGGCAGATCGCTCTGGAAACACCATATATTTT,CASSMADRSGNTIYF
TRBD1,few,14,TRBV18,TRBJ1-1,TGTGCCAGCTCACCAAGACAGGGGGACACTGAAGCTTTCTTT,CASSPRQGDTEAFF
-,-,13,TRBV5-4,TRBJ1-1,TGTGCCAGCAGCTTGACAGTGAACACTGAAGCTTTCTTT,CASSLTVNTEAFF
-,few,16,TRBV25-1,TRBJ2-7,TGTGCCAGCAGTGCCTTCCAGGCAGACGGCTCCTACGAGCAGTACTTC,CASSAFQADGSYEQYF
TRBD1,-,12,TRBV5-1,TRBJ2-7,TGCGCCAGCAGCTATACAGGGGACGAGCAGTACTTC,CASSYTGDEQYF
-,-,16,TRBV5-1,TRBJ2-7,TGCGCCAGCAGTCCCGGACTCTACGTCGGCGGGTACGAGCAGTACTTC,CASSPGLYVGGYEQYF
-,-,13,TRBV5-1,TRBJ2-7,TGCGCCAGCAGCCAGGACAGCGGGGACGAGCAGTACTTC,CASSQDSGDEQYF
TRBD1,-,13,TRBV11-3,TRBJ1-2,TGTGCCAGCAGCCACGGGACAGGGGGAGGCTACACCTTC,CASSHGTGGGYTF
-,-,11,TRBV6-5,TRBJ2-7,TGTGCCAGCGCCGGGAGTGGCGAGCAGTACTTC,CASAGSGEQYF
-,-,12,TRBV30,TRBJ2-7,TGTGCCTGGAGTGTACAGGGCCTCGAGCAGTACTTC,CAWSVQGLEQYF
-,-,15,TRBV5-3,TRBJ1-1,TGTGCCAGAAGCTTGACAGAACCGCGGGGAACTGAAGCTTTCTTT,CARSLTEPRGTEAFF
TRBD1,-,14,TRBV7-8,TRBJ1-2,TGTGCCAGCAGCCCCCAGGGGGCAAGCTATGGCTACACCTTC,CASSPQGASYGYTF
-,-,13,TRBV5-4,TRBJ2-5,TGTGCCAGCAGCGGACCCAGGGTTGGGGCTCAGTACTTC,CASSGPRVGAQYF
TRBD2,-,15,TRBV10-3,TRBJ2-7,TGTGCCATTCTAACGTCCGGGACTAGCGGTTACGAGCAGTACTTC,CAILTSGTSGYEQYF
TRBD1,-,16,TRBV7-9,TRBJ1-6,TGTGCCAGCAGCATGCCCGGGACAGGGAAAAATTCACCCCTCCACTTT,CASSMPGTGKNSPLHF
-,-,12,TRBV7-9,TRBJ2-5,TGTGCCAGCAGCTATTATAAAGAGACCCAGTACTTC,CASSYYKETQYF
-,-,14,TRBV19,TRBJ2-7,TGTGCCAGTAGTACGTTGCCAGGGCCCTACGAGCAGTACTTC,CASSTLPGPYEQYF
-,-,14,TRBV4-1,TRBJ1-1,TGCGCCAGCAGCCAAGTACAGAAGAACACTGAAGCTTTCTTT,CASSQVQKNTEAFF
-,-,15,TRBV28,TRBJ2-7,TGTGCCAGCAGTTTTGGGGATCGGGGTCTGACCGAGCAGTACTTC,CASSFGDRGLTEQYF
TRBD2,-,17,TRBV14,TRBJ2-3,TGTGCCAGCAGCCATCAAGCGGGAGTGCTTTTCACAGATACGCAGTATTTT,CASSHQAGVLFTDTQYF
TRBD1,-,14,TRBV18,TRBJ2-7,TGTGCCAGCTCACCGGGACAGGGGGCAGGCGAGCAGTACTTC,CASSPGQGAGEQYF
TRBD1,-,14,TRBV19,TRBJ1-6,TGTGCCAGTAGTATCCGGGACAGAAATTCACCCCTCCACTTT,CASSIRDRNSPLHF
-,-,16,TRBV5-1,TRBJ2-7,TGCGCCAGCAGCTCGCGGGCCTTGGACGGATCCTACGAGCAGTACTTC,CASSSRALDGSYEQYF
-,-,13,TRBV30,TRBJ2-5,TGTGCCTGGAGTGTATCGTCTCAAGAGACCCAGTACTTC,CAWSVSSQETQYF
TRBD2,-,16,TRBV6-6,TRBJ2-7,TGTGCCAGCAGTCGCGGACTAGCGGAAGGAACCTACGAGCAGTACTTC,CASSRGLAEGTYEQYF
-,-,13,TRBV12-3/TRBV12-4,TRBJ2-7,TGTGCCAGCAGTTTGGGGAGAGGGCTCGAGCAGTACTTC,CASSLGRGLEQYF
-,-,15,TRBV12-5,TRBJ2-7,TGTGCTAGTGGGGCCCGGGACACCTACCTCCACGAGCAGTACTTC,CASGARDTYLHEQYF
-,-,14,TRBV24-1,TRBJ1-1,TGTGCCACCAGTGATTTCCTAGACTCAGGAGGGGCTTTCTTT,CATSDFLDSGGAFF
-,-,11,TRBV19,TRBJ1-1,TGTGCCAGTACAGGGGACACTGAAGCTTTCTTT,CASTGDTEAFF
-,-,11,TRBV19,TRBJ2-7,TGTGCCAGTACCTCTGGGAGCGAGCAGTACTTC,CASTSGSEQYF
-,-,15,TRBV28,TRBJ1-5,TGTGCCAGCAGTTTAACAGGTATAGGCAATCAGCCCCAGCATTTT,CASSLTGIGNQPQHF
-,once,14,TRBV18,TRBJ1-1,TGTGCCAGCTCACCAACGGGGGGCTATACTGAAGCTTTCTTT,CASSPTGGYTEAFF
TRBD1,-,12,TRBV20-1,TRBJ2-7,TGCAGTGCTAGTCACAGGGGCAGCGAGCAGTACTTC,CSASHRGSEQYF
-,once,12,TRBV11-2,TRBJ1-1,TGTGCCAGCAGCCAAGGACAGACTGAAGCTTTCTTT,CASSQGQTEAFF
-,-,15,TRBV19,TRBJ1-5,TGTGCCAGTAGTGCCTCGATGGCCCCCAATCAGCCCCAGCATTTT,CASSASMAPNQPQHF
TRBD1,-,15,TRBV5-1,TRBJ2-5,TGCGCCAGCAGCTCGGACAGGGGCTCTCAAGAGACCCAGTACTTC,CASSSDRGSQETQYF
-,few,12,TRBV7-9,TRBJ1-1,TGTGCCAGCACTCAGAGCGGCACTGAAGCTTTCTTT,CASTQSGTEAFF
-,few,17,TRBV2,TRBJ2-4,TGTGCCAGCAGGTCGCCTCCTGGGGACTTAGCCAAAAACATTCAGTACTTC,CASRSPPGDLAKNIQYF
TRBD1,-,13,TRBV27,TRBJ2-7,TGTGCCAGCAGCTGGGACAGGGGGAACGAGCAGTACTTC,CASSWDRGNEQYF
TRBD1,-,13,TRBV5-6,TRBJ2-7,TGTGCCAGCAGGACGGGACAGGGTGGCGAGCAGTACTTC,CASRTGQGGEQYF
TRBD1,-,15,TRBV27,TRBJ2-2,TGTGCCAGCAGGAGGACAGGGCCGAACACCGGGGAGCTGTTTTTT,CASRRTGPNTGELFF
-,-,15,TRBV28,TRBJ1-1,TGTGCCAGCAGATTGAGTGACGGGGGAAGTACTGAAGCTTTCTTT,CASRLSDGGSTEAFF
-,-,14,TRBV28,TRBJ1-1,TGTGCCAGCAGGGTGGCAGGGATGAACACTGAAGCTTTCTTT,CASRVAGMNTEAFF
-,few,15,TRBV13,TRBJ2-7,TGTGCCAGCAGCCCCGGGGATAGCAAGTCCTACGAGCAGTACTTC,CASSPGDSKSYEQYF
-,-,14,TRBV19,TRBJ2-3,TGTGCCAGTAGGAGGGCGGAGAGCACAGATACGCAGTATTTT,CASRRAESTDTQYF
-,-,16,TRBV27,TRBJ1-1,TGTGCCAGCAGTCCCCACAGGGTTACAGCGGTCACTGAAGCTTTCTTT,CASSPHRVTAVTEAFF
-,-,14,TRBV6-5,TRBJ2-7,TGTGCCAGCAGTTACTCGAGTGTACGCAACGAGCAGTACTTC,CASSYSSVRNEQYF
TRBD2,few,15,TRBV6-5,TRBJ2-7,TGTGCCAGCAGTTACTCGCCGGGACTAGCGCTTTACCGGTACTTC,CASSYSPGLALYRYF
-,-,17,TRBV18,TRBJ1-3,TGTGCCAGCTCACCCGCTGCCGGGGGAGGCATTGGAAACACCATATATTTT,CASSPAAGGGIGNTIYF
TRBD1,-,15,TRBV10-3,TRBJ1-5,TGTGCCATCAGTTATAGCAGGGGGCCCAATCAGCCCCAGCATTTT,CAISYSRGPNQPQHF
TRBD1,-,16,TRBV3-1/TRBV3-2,TRBJ1-2,TGTGCCAGCAGCATGGACAGGGACGTAGCTAACTATGGCTACACCTTC,CASSMDRDVANYGYTF